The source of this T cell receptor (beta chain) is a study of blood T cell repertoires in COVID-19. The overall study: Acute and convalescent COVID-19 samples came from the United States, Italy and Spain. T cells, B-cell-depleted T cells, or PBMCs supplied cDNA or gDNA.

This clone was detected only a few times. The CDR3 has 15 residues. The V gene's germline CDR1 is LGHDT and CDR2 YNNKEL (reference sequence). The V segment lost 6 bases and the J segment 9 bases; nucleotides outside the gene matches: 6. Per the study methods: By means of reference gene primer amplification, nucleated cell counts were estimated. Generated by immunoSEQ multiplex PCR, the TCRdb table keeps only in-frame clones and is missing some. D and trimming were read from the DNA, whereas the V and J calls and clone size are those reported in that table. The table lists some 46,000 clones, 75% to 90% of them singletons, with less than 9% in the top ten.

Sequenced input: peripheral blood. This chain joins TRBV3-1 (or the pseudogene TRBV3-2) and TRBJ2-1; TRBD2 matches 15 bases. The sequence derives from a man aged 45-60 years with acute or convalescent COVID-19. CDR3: CASRSRTSGRGEQFF. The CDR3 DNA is TGTGCCAGCAGGAGCAGGACTAGCGGGAGGGGTGAGCAGTTCTTC.